What follows are 17 T cell receptor beta chains derived from one specimen sequenced in a study of T cells in Graves' hyperthyroidism and ophthalmopathy. There were TCR beta CDR3 regions amplified from RNA transcripts. TCR CDR3 underwent first-round RT-PCR with the HTBI primer set. TCRdb itself ran the multiplex PCR reads through MiXCR, one entry per CDR3 protein. Among some 620,000 distinct CDR3 sequences listed, around 15% were seen once. The sample comprised blood. These receptor sequences come from a woman in her 30s with Graves' hyperthyroidism.

This clonotype has just a few counts. The rearrangement links TRBV28 to TRBJ1-6, with 7 bases fitting TRBD1. From germline, CDR1 is MDHEN and CDR2 SYDVKM. The CDR3 consists of 17 residues. V was clipped by 5 bases and J by 4 bases; unmatched bases: 11. The DNA for the CDR3 is TGTGCCAGCAGTCCCCGGGCAGGGGGTTCTTATAATTCACCCCTCCACTTT. It is translated as CASSPRAGGSYNSPLHF.

The chain joins TRBV2 to TRBJ2-7, with D possibly TRBD2 on 5 matching bases. This CDR3 region has 15 residues. From germline, CDR1 is SNHLY and CDR2 FYNNEI. V dropped 1 base and J dropped 4 bases, with 14 bases sitting between them. CDR3 region: CASSEGRLEVYEQYF. The CDR3 DNA follows: TGTGCCAGCAGTGAAGGGCGCCTGGAGGTTTACGAGCAGTACTTC.

This clonotype was seen repeatedly, ten times or more. The J gene is TRBJ2-7, the V gene TRBV30; 9 nucleotides match TRBD2. This CDR3 has 14 residues. Trimming took 1 base from V and 3 from J; bases not matched to a gene: 4. Germline values: CDR1 GTSNPN, CDR2 SVGIG (reference sequence). CDR3 residues: CAWSAGLARYEQYF. The CDR3 bases are TGTGCCTGGAGTGCGGGACTAGCTCGCTACGAGCAGTACTTC.

This clonotype was observed a handful of times. The chain is built from TRBV27 and TRBJ2-6; D remains unclear. Trimming pared 5 bases from V and 0 bases from J, leaving 20 bases between. Germline V CDR1 and CDR2: MNHEY, SMNVEV (reference sequence). This CDR3 region has 19 residues. CDR3 DNA sequence: TGTGCCAGCAGTCCCCTCGAAGGGTCCCCCTTCTCTGGGGCCAACGTCCTGACTTTC. Translation gives CASSPLEGSPFSGANVLTF.

In its sample, this clonotype was seen many times. The V call is TRBV27, the J call TRBJ2-2; TRBD2 aligns across 8 bases. This CDR3 is built from 15 residues. The V gene's germline CDR1 is MNHEY and CDR2 SMNVEV (reference sequence). V was pared by 3 bases and J by 3 bases, with 3 bases of the junction left unmatched. In DNA form, the CDR3 reads TGTGCCAGCAGTTTCGTACTAGCGGACACCGGGGAGCTGTTTTTT. It codes for CASSFVLADTGELFF.

This clonotype was seen repeatedly, ten times or more. This rearrangement joins TRBV3-1 to TRBJ1-1; weak D call: TRBD1 (5 bases). The germline V gene encodes CDR1 LGHDT and CDR2 YNNKEL (reference sequence). The CDR3 contains 16 residues. V lost 1 base and J lost 2, with 14 bases in between. The CDR3: CASSQGGVLINTEAFF. The CDR3 DNA reads as TGTGCCAGCAGCCAAGGGGGGGTCCTCATAAACACTGAAGCTTTCTTT.

Worth noting for this clonotype: At one boundary the junction diverges from the germline segment, which might be a read error. The J gene is TRBJ2-1, the V gene TRBV11-2; 13 bases align to TRBD2. The CDR3 has 13 residues. The germline V gene encodes CDR1 SGHAT and CDR2 FQNNGV. CDR3 nucleotides: TGTGCCAGCAGCTCCCCCGGGACTAGCGGGACCCTCTTC. Its protein is CASSSPGTSGTLF.

At least ten counts were recorded for this clonotype. The rearrangement joins TRBV20-1 to TRBJ2-3; 10 bases map to TRBD2. V was pared by 3 bases and J by 2 bases, with 5 bases of the junction left unmatched. The CDR3 length is 15 residues. Germline-derived CDR1 and CDR2 are DFQATT and SNEGSKA (reference sequence). The CDR3 spells CSARPGTSVTDTQYF. The CDR3 DNA follows: TGCAGTGCTAGGCCCGGGACTAGCGTCACAGATACGCAGTATTTT.

The V call is TRBV9, the J call TRBJ1-1, with 9 bases aligning to TRBD1. With 3 bases clipped from V and 2 bases from J, the junction kept 8 bases outside the gene matches. From germline, CDR1 is SGDLS and CDR2 YYNGEE. The CDR3 sequence is 16 residues long. CDR3 coding DNA: TGTGCCAGCAGCGGTTACAGGGGGCGCGGAAACACTGAAGCTTTCTTT. Residues: CASSGYRGRGNTEAFF.

The table lists this clonotype with a few counts. This chain uses TRBV14 with TRBJ1-2; D not certain. Germline V gene data show CDR1 as SGHDN and CDR2 as FVKESK. The CDR3 is made up of 15 amino acids. Trimming removed 5 bases at V and 5 bases at J, with 18 bases between. The CDR3 DNA reads as TGTGCCAGCAGCAGCCTCCCGGGCCCCTTATATGGCTACACCTTC. Translating gives CASSSLPGPLYGYTF.

V is TRBV4-1 and J is TRBJ2-1; D might be TRBD1 (5 bases). The length of the CDR3 is 15 residues. Germline V lookup: CDR1 MGHRA, CDR2 YSYEKL. The V end lost 4 bases, the J end lost 8 bases, and 18 bases lay between the germline ends. CDR3 in amino acids: CASSPLGKGWHEQFF. The CDR3 nucleotides read TGCGCCAGCAGCCCCCTTGGGAAGGGGTGGCATGAGCAGTTCTTC.

The chain recombines TRBV5-1 with TRBJ2-1; 8 nucleotides align to TRBD2. Germline CDR1 and CDR2: SGHRS and YFSETQ. The CDR3 consists of 16 residues. After removal of 5 bases from V and 8 bases from J, the junction contained 15 bases not matched to a gene. The CDR3 spells CASSKASGSIVDEQFF. DNA for the CDR3: TGCGCCAGCAGTAAGGCAAGCGGGAGTATAGTCGATGAGCAGTTCTTC.

This clonotype was recorded many times. This rearrangement joins TRBV20-1 to TRBJ2-7; 8 nucleotides line up with TRBD2. This CDR3 spans 19 amino acids. Germline V lookup: CDR1 DFQATT, CDR2 SNEGSKA (reference sequence). V shed 0 bases, J shed 0 bases, and the junction held 16 bases outside the gene matches. The CDR3 is CSARDVTGESGSDSYEQYF. CDR3 coding DNA: TGCAGTGCTAGAGACGTAACCGGAGAAAGCGGGAGTGACTCCTACGAGCAGTACTTC.

This clonotype came up many times. This sequence joins TRBV28 and TRBJ2-7; 10 positions agree with TRBD1. The CDR3 runs 15 residues. Germline V gene sequence: CDR1 MDHEN, CDR2 SYDVKM. The V gene end was trimmed by 4 bases and the J gene end by 11 bases; junction bases not matched to a gene: 14. The CDR3 DNA sequence: TGTGCCAGCAGTTCCCCCGGGACAGGGGCTTACGGCGAGTACTTC. Protein product: CASSSPGTGAYGEYF. The full variable domain, with the rest looked up from reference TRBV28 and TRBJ2-7, is DVKVTQSSRYLVKRTGEKVFLECVQDMDHENMFWYRQDPGLGLRLIYFSYDVKMKEKGDIPEGYSVSREKKERFSLILESASTNQTSMYLCASSSPGTGAYGEYFGPGTRLTVT.

Many counts were recorded for this clonotype. The V and J genes are TRBV2 and TRBJ1-1, with 9 bases identical to TRBD1. Germline loops: CDR1 SNHLY, CDR2 FYNNEI. The CDR3 extends over 15 amino acids. J gave up 1 base and V 6 bases, and 6 bases lay outside the gene matches. The CDR3 DNA sequence: TGTGCCAGCAGGGACAGGGGCGGGCGGAACACTGAAGCTTTCTTT. This encodes CASRDRGGRNTEAFF.

The sample holds many counts of this clonotype. The V and J genes are TRBV20-1 and TRBJ2-5; tentatively, D is TRBD2 (6 bases). V was trimmed by 3 bases and J by 5 bases, leaving 16 bases between them. Per the germline V gene, CDR1 is DFQATT and CDR2 is SNEGSKA (reference sequence). The CDR3 consists of 14 residues. The CDR3 loop reads CSASLREVGETQYF. The CDR3 nucleotides are TGCAGTGCTAGTTTGAGGGAGGTCGGGGAGACCCAGTACTTC.

As regards this clonotype: A much larger clone sits a single nucleotide away, making a read error possible. The rearrangement joins TRBV7-2 to TRBJ2-1; the D is unclear. This CDR3 is 15 amino acids long. The V gene's germline CDR1 is SGHTA and CDR2 FQGNSA. Trimming removed 7 bases from V and 2 bases from J, with 15 bases in between. CDR3 nucleotide sequence: TGTGCCAGCACCCCTGGGGTTAGCCCCTACAATGAGCAGTTCTTC. Its translation: CASTPGVSPYNEQFF.